The rows below give T cell receptor beta chains drawn from one sample of a study of blood T cell repertoires in COVID-19. The assay was immunoSEQ multiplex PCR, and TCRdb's table has in-frame clones only and misses some. The table lists some 22,000 clones, 65% to 90% of them singletons, with about half in the top ten. The sample consisted of peripheral blood. Receptor source: a man aged 65-85 years with acute or convalescent COVID-19. Both conserved end residues are part of each CDR3. The order of the fields is V gene, D gene, J gene, clone size, CDR3 DNA, CDR3 protein. The D gene is left open where the match is weak. Clone size is shown for a subset of rows, as once, few, many or a class of expanded clone.

V: TRBV5-8; D: TRBD1; J: TRBJ1-1; size: -; DNA: TGTGCCAGCAGCTTGGACGGGACAGGGCTAACTGAAGCTTTCTTT; CDR3: CASSLDGTGLTEAFF
V: TRBV3-1/TRBV3-2; D: -; J: TRBJ1-1; size: -; DNA: TGTGCCAGCAGCCGGAGGGAAGTTAACACTGAAGCTTTCTTT; CDR3: CASSRREVNTEAFF
V: TRBV7-2; D: -; J: TRBJ1-6; size: once; DNA: TGTGCCAGCAGCTCTTTAGCTGGGGAGTACTCACCCCTCCACTTT; CDR3: CASSSLAGEYSPLHF
V: TRBV6-2/TRBV6-3; D: TRBD1; J: TRBJ1-5; size: -; DNA: TGTGCCAGCAGTTCGGACAGGAGAAGGCCCCAGCATTTT; CDR3: CASSSDRRRPQHF
V: TRBV7-6; D: TRBD2; J: TRBJ2-2; size: -; DNA: TGTGCCAGCAGCGGGTCTACTAGCGGGTCGAACACCGGGGAGCTGTTTTTT; CDR3: CASSGSTSGSNTGELFF
V: TRBV6-6; D: -; J: TRBJ1-3; size: -; DNA: TGTGCCAGCAGTTACGTCCCTTCAGGGACTGGAAACACCATATATTTT; CDR3: CASSYVPSGTGNTIYF
V: TRBV30; D: TRBD1; J: TRBJ1-6; size: -; DNA: TGTGCCTTAACAGGGGTCCGTAATTCACCCCTCCACTTT; CDR3: CALTGVRNSPLHF
V: TRBV7-9; D: -; J: TRBJ2-6; size: -; DNA: TGTGCCAGCAGCCCCGCCAGGTTTACTAGCTCTGGGGCCAACGTCCTGACTTTC; CDR3: CASSPARFTSSGANVLTF
V: TRBV5-1; D: TRBD1; J: TRBJ1-2; size: -; DNA: TGCGCCAGCAGCCTACAACAGGGGCCGCTCTATGGCTACACCTTC; CDR3: CASSLQQGPLYGYTF
V: TRBV12-3/TRBV12-4; D: TRBD2; J: TRBJ2-7; size: -; DNA: TGTGCCAGCAGAGATAGCGGGACCTACGAGCAGTACTTC; CDR3: CASRDSGTYEQYF
V: TRBV10-3; D: -; J: TRBJ1-1; size: -; DNA: TGTGCCATCAATGGAGGGACCTCTCGGACTGAAGCTTTCTTT; CDR3: CAINGGTSRTEAFF
V: TRBV5-6; D: -; J: TRBJ1-2; size: -; DNA: TGTGCCAGCAGCTTGGGACAGATCTATGGCTACACCTTC; CDR3: CASSLGQIYGYTF
V: TRBV7-2; D: -; J: TRBJ2-6; size: -; DNA: TGTGCCAGCAGCTTATTCAGCTCTGGGGCCAACGTCCTGACTTTC; CDR3: CASSLFSSGANVLTF
V: TRBV7-9; D: TRBD1; J: TRBJ1-2; size: -; DNA: TGTGCCAGCAGCCGACTACAGGGGGCTAACTATGGCTACACCTTC; CDR3: CASSRLQGANYGYTF
V: TRBV9; D: -; J: TRBJ1-3; size: -; DNA: TGTGCCAGCAGCGTAGGAGGCACCATATATTTT; CDR3: CASSVGGTIYF
V: TRBV5-6; D: -; J: TRBJ1-6; size: -; DNA: TGTGCCAGCAGCTTGGGAGCGGACGGAAATAATTCACCCCTCCACTTT; CDR3: CASSLGADGNNSPLHF
V: TRBV4-3; D: -; J: TRBJ1-4; size: -; DNA: TGCGCCAGCAGTCAGGGGCCATGGACTAATGAAAAACTGTTTTTT; CDR3: CASSQGPWTNEKLFF
V: TRBV19; D: TRBD2; J: TRBJ2-3; size: -; DNA: TGTGCCAGTAGTATGACTAGCGGGTTGCGCACAGATACGCAGTATTTT; CDR3: CASSMTSGLRTDTQYF
V: TRBV19; D: -; J: TRBJ1-4; size: few; DNA: TGTGCCAGTAGTCCTTTAGTCGGTTCAACTAATGAAAAACTGTTTTTT; CDR3: CASSPLVGSTNEKLFF
V: TRBV28; D: TRBD1; J: TRBJ1-1; size: -; DNA: TGTGCGGGAGTTCGACAGGGGGCTCGGGCTGAAGCTTTCTTT; CDR3: CAGVRQGARAEAFF
V: TRBV6-5; D: -; J: TRBJ1-6; size: -; DNA: TGTGCCAGCTCAATACCGGCAGGGGTTTCACCCCTCCACTTT; CDR3: CASSIPAGVSPLHF
V: TRBV7-3; D: TRBD2; J: TRBJ2-3; size: -; DNA: TGTGCCAGCAGCCCCGGACTAGCGACAGATACGCAGTATTTT; CDR3: CASSPGLATDTQYF
V: TRBV7-6; D: -; J: TRBJ1-2; size: once; DNA: TGTGCCAGCAGCATAGTCGGTGGTGATGGCTACACCTTC; CDR3: CASSIVGGDGYTF
V: TRBV2; D: TRBD1; J: TRBJ2-7; size: few; DNA: TGTGCCAGCAACTTGGACAGGAGTACCTACGAGCAGTACTTC; CDR3: CASNLDRSTYEQYF
V: TRBV19; D: -; J: TRBJ1-5; size: few; DNA: TGTGCCAGTAGTTCCAGGGCTAGCAATCAGCCCCAGCATTTT; CDR3: CASSSRASNQPQHF
V: TRBV19; D: -; J: TRBJ1-4; size: -; DNA: TGTGCCAGTAGTATAAGGGGCGGAACAACTAATGAAAAACTGTTTTTT; CDR3: CASSIRGGTTNEKLFF
V: TRBV30; D: TRBD1; J: TRBJ1-6; size: few; DNA: TGTGCCTGGACCATGGGGACAGGCTATTCACCCCTCCACTTT; CDR3: CAWTMGTGYSPLHF
V: TRBV5-1; D: TRBD1; J: TRBJ1-1; size: few; DNA: TGCGCCAGCGGCCCAGGGGGCGGCACTGAAGCTTTCTTT; CDR3: CASGPGGGTEAFF
V: TRBV29-1; D: -; J: TRBJ2-3; size: -; DNA: TGCAGCGTTGAAAACCCTCTCGGGAAGGGCACAGATACGCAGTATTTT; CDR3: CSVENPLGKGTDTQYF
V: TRBV25-1; D: TRBD1; J: TRBJ1-2; size: -; DNA: TGTGCCAGCAGTGAACGGGGACAGGGCAACTATGGCTACACCTTC; CDR3: CASSERGQGNYGYTF
V: TRBV30; D: -; J: TRBJ1-4; size: -; DNA: TGTGCCTGGCGCAACCGGGACACTAATAATGAAAAACTGTTTTTT; CDR3: CAWRNRDTNNEKLFF
V: TRBV12-3/TRBV12-4; D: -; J: TRBJ1-1; size: -; DNA: TGTGCCAGCAGTTTAAAGGGGGATACTGAAGCTTTCTTT; CDR3: CASSLKGDTEAFF
V: TRBV2; D: -; J: TRBJ1-2; size: once; DNA: TGTGCCAGCAGTGCGGGGGTTGGCTACACCTTC; CDR3: CASSAGVGYTF
V: TRBV5-1; D: -; J: TRBJ1-3; size: -; DNA: TGCGCCAGCAGCTTGGACAGGTCTGGATGGGGAAACACCATATATTTT; CDR3: CASSLDRSGWGNTIYF
V: TRBV28; D: TRBD1; J: TRBJ1-4; size: few; DNA: TGTGCCAGCAGCCTCCTTGGGACAGGGAATGAAAAACTGTTTTTT; CDR3: CASSLLGTGNEKLFF
V: TRBV19; D: TRBD2; J: TRBJ2-7; size: -; DNA: TGTGCCAGTAGTATCGCCGGACTAGTGGCCCCCCGAGAGCAGTACTTC; CDR3: CASSIAGLVAPREQYF
V: TRBV3-1/TRBV3-2; D: TRBD1; J: TRBJ1-5; size: -; DNA: TGTGCCAGCGCGACAGGGGGCCAGCCCCAGCATTTT; CDR3: CASATGGQPQHF
V: TRBV30; D: -; J: TRBJ1-1; size: -; DNA: TGTGCCGTAAGGGCGGGACCAGCTAACACTGAAGCTTTCTTT; CDR3: CAVRAGPANTEAFF
V: TRBV28; D: -; J: TRBJ1-2; size: few; DNA: TGTGCCAGCAGTTTGAGAACAGACCTCTATGGCTACACCTTC; CDR3: CASSLRTDLYGYTF
V: TRBV6-2/TRBV6-3; D: -; J: TRBJ1-5; size: -; DNA: TGTGCCAGCAGTGGCGACAGGAAAGATCAGCCCCAGCATTTT; CDR3: CASSGDRKDQPQHF
V: TRBV7-3; D: TRBD2; J: TRBJ2-1; size: -; DNA: TGTGCCAGCAGTCCCAACCTCGGACTAGCGGGAGGAATCAATGAGCAGTTCTTC; CDR3: CASSPNLGLAGGINEQFF
V: TRBV7-8; D: TRBD1; J: TRBJ2-7; size: -; DNA: TGTGCCAGCAGTTGGCCGGGACAGGGTGACGAGCAGTACTTC; CDR3: CASSWPGQGDEQYF
V: TRBV14; D: -; J: TRBJ1-4; size: -; DNA: TGTGCCAGCAGCCAAGGCGGGAGGAGGGCCGAAAAACTGTTTTTT; CDR3: CASSQGGRRAEKLFF